This TCR beta chain comes out of a study of cytomegalovirus exposure and HLA in healthy donors (dated by TCRdb to about 2017). Background on the whole study: According to a later analysis, the 120 or so validation repertoires were produced on the same platform as the 666 repertoires of the first cohort. The study combined high-throughput TCR immunosequencing, statistical association of individual TCRs with disease status, and machine learning to predict cytomegalovirus infection status. The study aimed to test whether cataloging public T cell receptors could reveal signatures of past pathogen exposure. Along with the approximately 600-subject first cohort, a separate validation cohort of more than 90 different subjects was used.

V lost 0 bases and J lost 6 bases, and the count of bases not matched to a germline gene is 6. CDR1 and CDR2 are read off the germline V gene as SGHRS and YFSETQ. The CDR3 goes from the cysteine to the phenylalanine over 14 residues. Only the CDR3 part of the read is kept: 42 bases, read in frame from the first base. On the study overall, not on this receptor specifically: Most TCR sequences were seen in very few donors, while some public TCRs were found in many individuals. A few of the identified cytomegalovirus-associated TCR beta chains were confirmed in vitro to be specific for cytomegalovirus antigens. The study gave a list of under 200 TCR beta chains associated with cytomegalovirus. Subsequent analysis determined that TCRs grouped into clusters in the first cohort also showed a tendency toward co-occurrence across the 90 to 150 validation repertoires, and 94% of cluster scores exceeded 0. It was suggested by the authors that the approach could potentially be generalized to other disease states and immunological phenotypes. A later analysis had no HLA typing for the validation cohort, so co-occurrence there was scored across all 110 or so repertoires. Cytomegalovirus status was reported to be diagnosed by the classifier with high specificity and sensitivity in both the original and validation cohorts.

On this clone: The antigen it binds to is not known. Within one base of it there is no much larger clone, and no base qualities were kept.

The donors were included in the validation cohort of 130 or so subjects, a group kept apart from the approximately 700-subject first cohort. Libraries were built with the immunoSEQ multiplex PCR assay. As for the original processing: A statistical classification framework was built to diagnose cytomegalovirus status from the catalog of TCR beta chain sequences. This immuneACCESS table, as held by TCRdb, lists in-frame sequences with V and J called but not all clones. Of the missing ones, under half trace to an unresolved V gene in checked studies; the others have no known cause. That table supplies the V and J calls and clone size; D and trimming were determined from the DNA. This sample is represented by more than 85,000 clones; approximately 95% of them were singletons. Together, the top ten hold about 1.1% of the sample.

The sequencing input was PBMCs. The sequence is built from TRBV5-1 and TRBJ2-7; TRBD1 aligns with 7 central bases. The sequence was obtained from a woman aged 30 to 39 in good health and CMV-seropositive. The CDR3 region reads CASSLGQGGVEQYF. The DNA sequence is given as TGCGCCAGCAGCTTGGGACAGGGTGGGGTCGAGCAGTACTTC.